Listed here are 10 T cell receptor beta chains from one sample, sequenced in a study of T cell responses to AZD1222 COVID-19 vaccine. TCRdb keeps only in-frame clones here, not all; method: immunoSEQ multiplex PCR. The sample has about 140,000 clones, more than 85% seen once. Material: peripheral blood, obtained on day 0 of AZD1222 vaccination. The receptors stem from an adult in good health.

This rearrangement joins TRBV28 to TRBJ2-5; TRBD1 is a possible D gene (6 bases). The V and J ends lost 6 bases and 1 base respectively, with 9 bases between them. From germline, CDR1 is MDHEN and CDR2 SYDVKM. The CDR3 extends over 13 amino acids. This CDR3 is CASSSDSQETQYF. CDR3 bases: TGTGCCAGCAGCTCGGACAGCCAAGAGACCCAGTACTTC.

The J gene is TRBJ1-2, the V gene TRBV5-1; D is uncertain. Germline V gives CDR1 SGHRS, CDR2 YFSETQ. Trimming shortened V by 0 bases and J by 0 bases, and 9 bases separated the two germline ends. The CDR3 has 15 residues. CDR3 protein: CASSLDRDSNYGYTF. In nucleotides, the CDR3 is TGCGCCAGCAGCTTGGACCGGGATTCTAACTATGGCTACACCTTC.

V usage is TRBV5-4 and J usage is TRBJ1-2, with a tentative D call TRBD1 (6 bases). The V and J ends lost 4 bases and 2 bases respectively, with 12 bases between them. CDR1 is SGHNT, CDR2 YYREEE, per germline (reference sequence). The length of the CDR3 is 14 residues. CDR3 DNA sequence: TGTGCCAGCAGCCTGGGGGGCCTCAACTATGGCTACACCTTC. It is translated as CASSLGGLNYGYTF.

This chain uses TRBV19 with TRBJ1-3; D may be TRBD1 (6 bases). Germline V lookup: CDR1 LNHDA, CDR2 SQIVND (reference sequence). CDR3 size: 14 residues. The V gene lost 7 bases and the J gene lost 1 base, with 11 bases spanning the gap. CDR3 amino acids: CASTRGESGNTIYF. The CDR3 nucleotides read TGTGCCAGTACCAGGGGTGAATCTGGAAACACCATATATTTT.

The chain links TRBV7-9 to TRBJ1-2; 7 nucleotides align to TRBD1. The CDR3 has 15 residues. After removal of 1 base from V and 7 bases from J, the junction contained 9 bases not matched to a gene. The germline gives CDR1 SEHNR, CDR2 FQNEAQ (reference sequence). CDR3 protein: CASSLVERGQSGYTF. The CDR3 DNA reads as TGTGCCAGCAGCTTAGTTGAGAGGGGGCAGAGTGGCTACACCTTC.

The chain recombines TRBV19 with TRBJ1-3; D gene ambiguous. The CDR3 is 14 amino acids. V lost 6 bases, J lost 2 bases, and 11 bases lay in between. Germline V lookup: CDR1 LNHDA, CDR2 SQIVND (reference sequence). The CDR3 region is CASRVDFAGNTIYF. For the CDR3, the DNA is TGTGCCAGTAGAGTGGACTTCGCTGGAAACACCATATATTTT. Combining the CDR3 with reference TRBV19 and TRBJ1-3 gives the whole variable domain DGGITQSPKYLFRKEGQNVTLSCEQNLNHDAMYWYRQDPGQGLRLIYYSQIVNDFQKGDIAEGYSVSREKKESFPLTVTSAQKNPTAFYLCASRVDFAGNTIYFGEGSWLTVV.

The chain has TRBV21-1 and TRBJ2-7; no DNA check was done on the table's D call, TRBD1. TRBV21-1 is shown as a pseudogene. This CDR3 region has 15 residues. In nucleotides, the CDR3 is TGTGCCAGCAGCAAAGGTTTCAGTATGTTATACGAGCAGTACTTC. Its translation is CASSKGFSMLYEQYF.

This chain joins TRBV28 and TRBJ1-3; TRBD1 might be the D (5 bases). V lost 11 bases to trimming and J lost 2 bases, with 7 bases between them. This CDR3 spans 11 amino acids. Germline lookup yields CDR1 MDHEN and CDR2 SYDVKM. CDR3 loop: CASGAGNTIYF. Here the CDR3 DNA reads TGTGCCTCGGGGGCTGGAAACACCATATATTTT.

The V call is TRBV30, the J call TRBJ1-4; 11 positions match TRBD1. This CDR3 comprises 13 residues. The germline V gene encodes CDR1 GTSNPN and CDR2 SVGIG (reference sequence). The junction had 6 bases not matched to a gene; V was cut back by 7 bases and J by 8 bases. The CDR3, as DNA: TGTGCCTCAGGACAGGGGGCGGGAGAAAAACTGTTTTTT. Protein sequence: CASGQGAGEKLFF.

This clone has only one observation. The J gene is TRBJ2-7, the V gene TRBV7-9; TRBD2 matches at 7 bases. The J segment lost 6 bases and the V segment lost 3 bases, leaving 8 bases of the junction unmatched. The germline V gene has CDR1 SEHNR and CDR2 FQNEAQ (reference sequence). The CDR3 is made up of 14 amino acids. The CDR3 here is CASSFWAGVAEQYF. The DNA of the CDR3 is TGTGCCAGCAGCTTCTGGGCGGGAGTTGCCGAGCAGTACTTC.